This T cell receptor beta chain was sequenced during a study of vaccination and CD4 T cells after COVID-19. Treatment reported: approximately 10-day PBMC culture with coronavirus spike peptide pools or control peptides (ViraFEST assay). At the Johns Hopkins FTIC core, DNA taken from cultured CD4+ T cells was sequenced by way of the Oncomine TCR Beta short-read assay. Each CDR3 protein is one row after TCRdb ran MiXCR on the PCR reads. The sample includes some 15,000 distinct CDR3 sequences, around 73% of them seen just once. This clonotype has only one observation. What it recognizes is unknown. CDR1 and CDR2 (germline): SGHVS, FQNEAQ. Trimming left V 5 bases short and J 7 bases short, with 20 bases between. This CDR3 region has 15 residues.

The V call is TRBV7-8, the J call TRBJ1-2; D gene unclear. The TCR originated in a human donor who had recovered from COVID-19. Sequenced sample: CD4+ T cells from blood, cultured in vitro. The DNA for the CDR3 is TGTGCCAGCAGCCTCCGTTCGGACGGACGAGGTGGCTACACCTTC. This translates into CASSLRSDGRGGYTF.